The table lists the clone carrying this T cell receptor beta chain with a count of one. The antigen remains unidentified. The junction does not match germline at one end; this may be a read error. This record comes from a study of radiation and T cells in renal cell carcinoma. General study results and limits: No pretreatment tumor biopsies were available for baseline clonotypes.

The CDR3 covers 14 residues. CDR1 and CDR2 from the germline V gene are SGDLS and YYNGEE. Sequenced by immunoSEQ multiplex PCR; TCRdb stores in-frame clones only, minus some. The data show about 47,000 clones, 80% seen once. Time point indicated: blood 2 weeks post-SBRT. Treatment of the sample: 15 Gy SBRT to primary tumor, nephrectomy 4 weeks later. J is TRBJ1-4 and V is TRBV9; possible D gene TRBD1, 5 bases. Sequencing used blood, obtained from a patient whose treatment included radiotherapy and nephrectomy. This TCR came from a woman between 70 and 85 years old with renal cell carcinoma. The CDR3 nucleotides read TGTGCCAGCAGTATCTTTTGGGACTGGAGAAAAACTGTTTTT. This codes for CASSIFWDWRKTVF.